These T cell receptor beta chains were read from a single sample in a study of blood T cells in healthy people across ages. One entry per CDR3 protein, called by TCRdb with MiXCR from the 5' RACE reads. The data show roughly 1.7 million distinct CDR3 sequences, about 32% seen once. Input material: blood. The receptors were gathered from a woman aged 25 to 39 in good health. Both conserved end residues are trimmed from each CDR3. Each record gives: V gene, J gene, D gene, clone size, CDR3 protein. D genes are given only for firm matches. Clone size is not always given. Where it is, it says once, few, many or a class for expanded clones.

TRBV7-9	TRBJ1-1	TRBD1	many	ASSRQGVNTEAF
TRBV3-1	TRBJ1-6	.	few	ASRDRSNSPLH
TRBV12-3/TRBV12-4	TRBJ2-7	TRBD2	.	ASSPLAEGEQY
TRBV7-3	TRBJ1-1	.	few	ASSLTAGRRNTEAF
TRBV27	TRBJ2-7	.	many	ASSLHEAGYEQY
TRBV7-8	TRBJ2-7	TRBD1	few	ASSQGTEGPSSYEQY
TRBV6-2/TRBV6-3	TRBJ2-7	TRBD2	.	ASRGSGGERYEQY
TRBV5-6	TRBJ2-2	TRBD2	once	ASSLGLAGGSQNTGELF
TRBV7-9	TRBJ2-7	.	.	ASSRSSDVQY
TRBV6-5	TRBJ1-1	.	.	ASRVGTEAF
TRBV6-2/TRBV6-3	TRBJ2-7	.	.	ASPPFRDTTYEQY
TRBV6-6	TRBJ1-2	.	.	ASSYSNSHSNYGYT
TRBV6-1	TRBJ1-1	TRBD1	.	ASSVRGYTPEAF
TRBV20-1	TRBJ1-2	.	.	MGAETVT
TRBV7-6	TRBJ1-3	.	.	ASSFEVTYSGNTIY
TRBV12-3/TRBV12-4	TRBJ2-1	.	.	ASSRLPGQLNQFTYEQF
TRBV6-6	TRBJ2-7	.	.	ASSRGAPSYEQY
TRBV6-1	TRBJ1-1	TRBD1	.	ASSETIWGQMGF
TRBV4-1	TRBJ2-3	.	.	ASNQGAPGESTDTQY
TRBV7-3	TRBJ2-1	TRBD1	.	ASSLIPGQFSYNEQF
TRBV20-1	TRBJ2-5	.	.	SASSQTYQETQY
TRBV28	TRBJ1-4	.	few	ASSLYHAFATNEKLF
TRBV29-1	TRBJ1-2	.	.	SPSSGVLTGYT